These T cell receptor beta chains were read from a single sample in a study of T cell responses to AZD1222 COVID-19 vaccine. TCRdb's table, derived via immunoSEQ multiplex PCR, lists solely in-frame clones and lacks some. This table holds fewer than 95,000 clones, about 88% found once. This specimen was peripheral blood, taken 28 days after the second AZD1222 dose. These receptors were collected from an adult who received the AZD1222 COVID-19 vaccine. Both conserved end residues are part of each CDR3. Each record gives: D gene, J gene, V gene, clone size, CDR3 protein, CDR3 DNA. A D gene is named only where the DNA matches it firmly. Clone size is given for some rows only: seen once, a few or many times, or a class if the clone is expanded.

d_call: -
j_call: TRBJ2-5
v_call: TRBV5-1
clone_size: once
cdr3_aa: CASSLYGQGGETQYF
cdr3_nt: TGCGCCAGCAGCTTGTACGGGCAGGGAGGCGAGACCCAGTACTTC

d_call: -
j_call: TRBJ1-2
v_call: TRBV10-3
clone_size: -
cdr3_aa: CAISDYSASNYGYTF
cdr3_nt: TGTGCCATCAGTGATTATTCAGCCTCTAACTATGGCTACACCTTC

d_call: -
j_call: TRBJ1-1
v_call: TRBV14
clone_size: -
cdr3_aa: CASSQKPILPGNTEAFF
cdr3_nt: TGTGCCAGCAGCCAGAAGCCAATCCTCCCCGGGAACACTGAAGCTTTCTTT

d_call: -
j_call: TRBJ1-1
v_call: TRBV6-5
clone_size: -
cdr3_aa: CASSRTENTEAFF
cdr3_nt: TGTGCCAGCAGCAGGACAGAAAACACTGAAGCTTTCTTT

d_call: -
j_call: TRBJ1-6
v_call: TRBV7-3
clone_size: -
cdr3_aa: CASSLKALGSPLHF
cdr3_nt: TGTGCCAGCAGCTTAAAAGCCCTCGGGTCACCCCTCCACTTT

d_call: -
j_call: TRBJ1-2
v_call: TRBV19
clone_size: -
cdr3_aa: CASSMGPYGYTF
cdr3_nt: TGTGCCAGTAGTATGGGGCCCTATGGCTACACCTTC

d_call: TRBD1
j_call: TRBJ1-5
v_call: TRBV29-1
clone_size: -
cdr3_aa: CSVGTGGEGNQPQHF
cdr3_nt: TGCAGCGTCGGGACAGGGGGAGAGGGCAATCAGCCCCAGCATTTT

d_call: -
j_call: TRBJ2-3
v_call: TRBV30
clone_size: -
cdr3_aa: CAWRLGHRASTDTQYF
cdr3_nt: TGTGCCTGGAGGTTGGGACACCGAGCAAGCACAGATACGCAGTATTTT

d_call: -
j_call: TRBJ2-7
v_call: TRBV25-1
clone_size: -
cdr3_aa: CASSGRGRSSYEQYF
cdr3_nt: TGTGCCAGCAGTGGGCGGGGACGGAGCTCCTACGAGCAGTACTTC

d_call: -
j_call: TRBJ1-3
v_call: TRBV19
clone_size: -
cdr3_aa: CASSDRRGAGNTIYF
cdr3_nt: TGTGCCAGTAGCGATAGACGAGGGGCTGGAAACACCATATATTTT

d_call: -
j_call: TRBJ1-1
v_call: TRBV6-1
clone_size: -
cdr3_aa: CASSEVQNTEAFF
cdr3_nt: TGTGCCAGCAGTGAAGTGCAAAACACTGAAGCTTTCTTT

d_call: -
j_call: TRBJ1-1
v_call: TRBV7-6
clone_size: -
cdr3_aa: CASSQIPFEAFF
cdr3_nt: TGTGCCAGCAGCCAGATACCTTTTGAAGCTTTCTTT

d_call: TRBD1
j_call: TRBJ2-5
v_call: TRBV11-3
clone_size: -
cdr3_aa: CASSSGQGLSETQYF
cdr3_nt: TGTGCCAGCAGCTCGGGACAGGGGTTAAGTGAGACCCAGTACTTC

d_call: -
j_call: TRBJ1-1
v_call: TRBV14
clone_size: -
cdr3_aa: CASSQWANTEAFF
cdr3_nt: TGTGCCAGCAGCCAATGGGCGAACACTGAAGCTTTCTTT

d_call: TRBD1
j_call: TRBJ2-7
v_call: TRBV5-1
clone_size: -
cdr3_aa: CASRLTEDRDEQYF
cdr3_nt: TGCGCCAGCAGATTGACGGAAGACAGGGACGAGCAGTACTTC

d_call: -
j_call: TRBJ2-7
v_call: TRBV3-1/TRBV3-2
clone_size: -
cdr3_aa: CASSHSGEQYF
cdr3_nt: TGTGCCAGCAGCCATTCGGGGGAGCAGTACTTC

d_call: -
j_call: TRBJ1-6
v_call: TRBV2
clone_size: -
cdr3_aa: CASSEKGGWNSPLHF
cdr3_nt: TGTGCCAGCAGTGAAAAAGGGGGTTGGAATTCACCCCTCCACTTT

d_call: TRBD1
j_call: TRBJ1-1
v_call: TRBV6-6
clone_size: -
cdr3_aa: CASSYSAGGNTEAFF
cdr3_nt: TGTGCCAGCAGTTACTCGGCAGGGGGAAACACTGAAGCTTTCTTT

d_call: -
j_call: TRBJ1-1
v_call: TRBV28
clone_size: -
cdr3_aa: CASNRRGGNTEAFF
cdr3_nt: TGTGCCAGCAACCGTCGAGGGGGGAACACTGAAGCTTTCTTT

d_call: -
j_call: TRBJ1-1
v_call: TRBV20-1
clone_size: -
cdr3_aa: CSASQTGLAFF
cdr3_nt: TGCAGTGCTTCCCAGACAGGTTTAGCTTTCTTT

d_call: TRBD1
j_call: TRBJ2-7
v_call: TRBV11-2
clone_size: -
cdr3_aa: CASSSETGGLLYEQYF
cdr3_nt: TGTGCCAGCAGCTCCGAGACAGGGGGCCTTCTCTACGAGCAGTACTTC

d_call: -
j_call: TRBJ2-2
v_call: TRBV5-1
clone_size: -
cdr3_aa: CASSLAPIGSLFF
cdr3_nt: TGCGCCAGCAGCTTGGCGCCGATTGGCAGCTTGTTTTTT

d_call: -
j_call: TRBJ1-2
v_call: TRBV15
clone_size: -
cdr3_aa: CATSRGRRGYTF
cdr3_nt: TGTGCCACCAGCAGGGGGAGACGGGGCTACACCTTC

d_call: -
j_call: TRBJ2-4
v_call: TRBV19
clone_size: once
cdr3_aa: CASREGPKNIQYF
cdr3_nt: TGTGCCAGTAGGGAGGGGCCCAAGAACATTCAGTACTTC

d_call: -
j_call: TRBJ2-7
v_call: TRBV19
clone_size: -
cdr3_aa: CASSNRPSYEQYF
cdr3_nt: TGTGCCAGTAGTAACAGGCCCTCCTACGAGCAGTACTTC